The source of this T cell receptor (beta chain) is a study of monozygotic twins with inflammatory bowel disease (dated by TCRdb to between 2018 and 2020). Notes on the research overall: The full study comprised 28 monozygotic twin pairs: nine German pairs (four IBD-concordant, five IBD-discordant) and 19 IBD-discordant Danish pairs. Disease-associated traits were sought mainly through comparisons between IBD patients and their genetically identical healthy co-twins within discordant pairs. Each individual had, on average, about 151 000 unique TCRalpha sequences and 181 000 unique TCRbeta sequences available for analysis. The investigation overall reported the following: Because patients received different immunosuppressive treatments, the repertoires may have picked up extra background noise and variability between individuals. The analysis was unable to tell different T cell subtypes apart. TCRbeta repertoire diversity, by inverse Simpson index, was decreased in IBD patients compared with their healthy co-twins. The results gave no support for a single strong signal or clonotype linked to IBD. IBD patients shared fewer clonotypes with other individuals than healthy twins did, most markedly in patients showing signs of disease activity. No difference in repertoire similarity was observed between concordant and discordant twins, possibly owing to limited statistical power.

Library generation was performed with 5' RACE. Each TCR library was prepared from around 3,200 ng of total RNA. For each sample, cDNA was synthesized in eight separate reactions using SMARTScribe reverse transcriptase. During cDNA synthesis, unique molecular identifiers containing a 6-nucleotide sample barcode were introduced by template switching. Amplification of TCRalpha and TCRbeta cDNA involved two nested PCRs of about 15 and 9 cycles, and each PCR was followed by bead purification. Before amplification, cDNA was treated with uracil DNA-glycosylase and purified using the QIAquick PCR purification kit. The second PCR added Illumina TruSeq-compatible adapters along with sample-specific barcodes. TapeStation and Qubit were used to check library quality and concentration, and 4 to 6 ng of each library was pooled. The pooled libraries were sequenced with 2 x 100 bp reads and custom sequencing primers on an Illumina HiSeq2500 single-index Rapid Run. In the authors' own workflow: PCR and sequencing errors were corrected by UMI-based consensus assembly using MiGEC version 1.2.6. MiXCR version 2.1.1 was used to carry out V(D)J alignment, clonotype assembly and CDR3 extraction. To normalise gene usage, clonotype sharing and MAIT/NKT TCR abundance, the top 1000, 10 000 and 20 000 clonotypes in each sample were analysed. Diversity was computed as the inverse Simpson index with the vegan R package after downsampling to 27 000 UMIs. Statistical testing used paired Mann-Whitney U tests on the discordant twin pairs and applied Benjamini-Hochberg correction for multiple testing. TCRdb reprocessed the reads and provides one entry for every CDR3 protein sequence; no DNA is given. The V and J calls and clone size are TCRdb's, not the authors'. This sample's table has entries for roughly 150,000 distinct CDR3 sequences. Around 1.2% of the sample lies in the top ten.

CDR1 and CDR2 were assigned from the germline V gene (reference sequence) as SGHKS and YYEKEE. The CDR3 holds 14 amino acids from the cysteine to the phenylalanine. The DNA is not on file. With regard to this clonotype: Its antigen target is currently unknown.

From each donor, a roughly 2.3 ml peripheral blood sample was collected into PAXgene tubes and stored at -80 degrees C. Without T cell sorting, total RNA was isolated from whole blood using the PAXgene blood miRNA kit on an automated QIAcube. Peripheral blood from monozygotic twin pairs who were concordant or discordant for inflammatory bowel disease underwent deep TCRalpha and TCRbeta repertoire profiling using unique molecular barcoding. Smoking habits were recorded for all twin pairs, and each individual was classified as a current, former or never smoker. This receptor chain uses TRBV5-5 and TRBJ1-2; TCRdb's D call, TRBD1, is unchecked because there is no DNA. This sequence was found in a human donor with ulcerative colitis or Crohn's disease, or a healthy co-twin of an affected twin (not recorded which). The sample was blood. The CDR3 sequence is CASSLGDRNYGYTF. The CDR3, completed at both ends by the reference TRBV5-5 and TRBJ1-2 genes, gives the full variable domain DAGVTQSPTHLIKTRGQQVTLRCSPISGHKSVSWYQQVLGQGPQFIFQYYEKEERGRGNFPDRFSARQFPNYSSELNVNALLLGDSALYLCASSLGDRNYGYTFGSGTRLTVV.